Below, 5 T cell receptor beta chains from the same sample are listed, as sequenced in a study of T cells in narcolepsy. Here immunoSEQ multiplex PCR was the method, and the copy in TCRdb shows in-frame clones only, minus some. The repertoire holds 27,000 or so clones, with approximately 89% as singletons. Sequenced material: CD45RA- memory CD4+ T cells from PBMCs. The receptors stem from a human donor with narcolepsy.

This clone is a singleton in its sample. The chain links TRBV18 to TRBJ1-1; TRBD1 is a possible D gene (6 bases). The CDR3 has 12 amino acids. Trimming shortened V by 4 bases and J by 7 bases, and 10 bases separated the two germline ends. The germline CDR1 and CDR2 sequences are KGHSH and LQKENI. The CDR3 nucleotides are TGTGCCAGCTCACAAGGAGGGGGTGAAGCTTTCTTT. The encoded protein is CASSQGGGEAFF.

This CDR3 is CASSSSLAGNTIYF. CDR3 nucleotide sequence: TGTGCCAGCAGCTCGTCGCTCGCTGGAAACACCATATATTTT. V and J are TRBV5-5 and TRBJ1-3, with unresolved D. This CDR3 region has 14 residues. Deletions cut 3 bases from V and 2 bases from J, with 9 bases between. CDR1 is SGHKS and CDR2 is YYEKEE in the germline V gene (reference sequence).

The V call is TRBV6-1, the J call TRBJ1-1; D ambiguous. CDR1 and CDR2 (germline): MNHNS, SASEGT. The CDR3 runs to 17 residues. V was trimmed by 4 bases and J by 0 bases, leaving 18 bases between them. CDR3 residues: CASSVHLVAGLNTEAFF. As DNA, the CDR3 is TGTGCCAGCAGTGTGCATTTGGTTGCCGGCTTGAACACTGAAGCTTTCTTT.

This chain links TRBV2 with TRBJ2-7; D may be TRBD2 (6 bases). CDR3 length equals 13 residues. V was shortened by 7 bases and J by 7 bases, with 17 bases between the two germline ends. The germline CDR1 and CDR2 sequences are SNHLY and FYNNEI. The CDR3 DNA reads TGTGCCAGCATTAGGGACTCCCGGGGAGAGCAGTACTTC. It translates to CASIRDSRGEQYF.

The chain recombines TRBV19 with TRBJ1-1; the D gene is possibly TRBD1 (5 bases). The CDR3 totals 14 residues. Trimming removed 3 bases at V and 1 base at J, with 9 bases between. Germline V gene lookup returns CDR1 LNHDA and CDR2 SQIVND (reference sequence). The DNA for the CDR3 is TGTGCCAGTAGTATGTTCAGGGAGAACACTGAAGCTTTCTTT. This codes for CASSMFRENTEAFF.